This T cell receptor beta chain is drawn from a study of CD8 T cells in ankylosing spondylitis (dated by TCRdb to the late 2010s). As for the study more broadly: The study profiled T cell receptor beta repertoires in healthy donors and ankylosing spondylitis patients to find disease-linked TCR variants. Peripheral blood samples were taken, and synovial fluid was additionally collected from ankylosing spondylitis patients. The full study cohort was made up of approximately 27 ankylosing spondylitis patients and about a hundred healthy donors.

Broad study findings and their caveats: In peripheral blood, the disease-linked clones were found at relatively low frequencies and had a CD8+ phenotype. A TCR beta motif made up of several highly homologous amino acid variants appeared to be characteristic of blood from ankylosing spondylitis patients. The disease-linked clones were reported as significantly enriched in matched synovial fluid samples from ankylosing spondylitis patients. Some of the motif variants had been reported before in the synovial fluid and blood of reactive arthritis patients, a finding that suggests common disease-initiation mechanisms.

The sequencing machine was an Illumina HiSeq 2500. Quantitative 5'-RACE with molecular barcodes was used to prepare TCR beta libraries. The paper's processing steps were these. A new computational method, built on a probabilistic model of VDJ rearrangement, was used to identify disease-linked TCR variants. Using fastp at Q25 and MiXCR, TCRdb reprocessed the public reads and kept productive beta chains. Identical CDR3 proteins give one entry, which carries the most common genes and DNA. The V and J calls reflect TCRdb's pipeline rather than the authors' work. This sample has some 39,000 distinct CDR3 sequences in its table, and around 15% of those were observed once. The ten largest account for about 30% of the sample. This clonotype was counted ten times or more. What this receptor recognizes is not known. No qualities accompany the bases; no much larger clone lies one base away. From its cysteine to its phenylalanine, the CDR3 spans 15 amino acids. Only the CDR3 portion is preserved as DNA: 45 bases, with reading frame beginning at the first base. Looking up the germline V gene yields CDR1 SGHRS and CDR2 YFSETQ. Relative to germline, V is 4 bases shorter and J is 6 bases shorter, with 17 bases between their ends.

Synovial fluid samples were matched to blood samples from the same ankylosing spondylitis patients. The chain links TRBV5-1 with TRBJ2-1; the D segment could be TRBD2, given 7 matching bases. The sequencing sample was made of synovial fluid, either unsorted or a sorted T cell fraction (not recorded which). The sequence was obtained from a male donor with ankylosing spondylitis. The DNA is TGCGCCAGCAGCCTTGAGACTAGCAGGGGCAATGAGCAGTTCTTC. This codes for CASSLETSRGNEQFF.